Listed below are T cell receptor beta chains from one sample, sequenced in a study of T cell responses to AZD1222 COVID-19 vaccine. Some clones are missing from TCRdb's copy, which holds only in-frame ones; the method was immunoSEQ multiplex PCR. The sample contains around 140,000 clones, roughly 87% of which appear only once. The source was peripheral blood, collected 28 days after the second dose of the MenACWY control vaccine. These receptors originate from an adult who received the MenACWY meningococcal vaccine as a control. The conserved cysteine and the conserved F or W are not part of the CDR3 here. Fields, in order: J gene, V gene, clone size, CDR3 protein. Size is stated for part of the rows, as once, few or many counts, or as a class when the clone is expanded.

J: TRBJ1-1; V: TRBV7-6; size: -; CDR3: ASSPLTGNTEAF
J: TRBJ1-4; V: TRBV9; size: -; CDR3: ASSAQGSNEKLF
J: TRBJ2-3; V: TRBV24-1; size: -; CDR3: ATSEVTSGGSDTQY
J: TRBJ1-5; V: TRBV2; size: -; CDR3: AGRRESNQPQH
J: TRBJ1-1; V: TRBV10-3; size: -; CDR3: AISESVGRTEAF
J: TRBJ2-7; V: TRBV27; size: -; CDR3: ASRRTSGSSYEQY
J: TRBJ2-2; V: TRBV16; size: once; CDR3: ASSGNTGELF
J: TRBJ2-5; V: TRBV4-3; size: -; CDR3: ASSQDRGETQY
J: TRBJ1-6; V: TRBV3-1/TRBV3-2; size: once; CDR3: ASSQGDSPLH
J: TRBJ1-1; V: TRBV19; size: -; CDR3: ASSTGPGPRGEAF
J: TRBJ2-7; V: TRBV19; size: -; CDR3: ASSISGVYEQY
J: TRBJ2-7; V: TRBV30; size: -; CDR3: AWSVLGRGAGEQY
J: TRBJ1-1; V: TRBV29-1; size: -; CDR3: SVEDQEEKAAF
J: TRBJ1-1; V: TRBV30; size: -; CDR3: AWTQTGGIWKAF
J: TRBJ2-3; V: TRBV7-2; size: -; CDR3: ATQRDSRDTQY
J: TRBJ1-1; V: TRBV29-1; size: -; CDR3: SVARRNTEAF
J: TRBJ2-7; V: TRBV6-5; size: few; CDR3: ASSYGGGLSVYEQY
J: TRBJ1-5; V: TRBV28; size: -; CDR3: ASLESKGVRPQH
J: TRBJ2-5; V: TRBV7-2; size: -; CDR3: ASSLGVVKETQY
J: TRBJ1-6; V: TRBV10-1; size: -; CDR3: ASSESAGYPGGRWNSPLH
J: TRBJ2-2; V: TRBV28; size: -; CDR3: ATESRDRGTGELF
J: TRBJ1-2; V: TRBV29-1; size: -; CDR3: SVGGSSGAYGYT
J: TRBJ2-1; V: TRBV4-1; size: -; CDR3: ASSHGTRASYNEQF
J: TRBJ2-1; V: TRBV24-1; size: -; CDR3: ATSDPNGGEQF
J: TRBJ2-2; V: TRBV7-2; size: -; CDR3: ASSLGGTNTGELF
J: TRBJ2-7; V: TRBV28; size: -; CDR3: ASSTPGEAGGPYEQY
J: TRBJ2-2; V: TRBV7-3; size: -; CDR3: ASSHRDRGRDTGELF
J: TRBJ1-6; V: TRBV6-5; size: -; CDR3: ASSKTDRVESPLH
J: TRBJ1-2; V: TRBV11-3; size: once; CDR3: ASSPRLRTTRNYGYT
J: TRBJ2-2; V: TRBV13; size: once; CDR3: ASSPSKFSTGELF
J: TRBJ1-6; V: TRBV30; size: -; CDR3: AWSPQTNSPLH
J: TRBJ1-2; V: TRBV24-1; size: -; CDR3: ATPGQGSSGYT
J: TRBJ2-1; V: TRBV5-4; size: -; CDR3: ASSLTGGAYNEQF
J: TRBJ2-3; V: TRBV5-4; size: once; CDR3: ASSLRTDGARTDTQY
J: TRBJ2-6; V: TRBV6-5; size: -; CDR3: ASRPGTSNVLT
J: TRBJ2-7; V: TRBV29-1; size: -; CDR3: SVARQGAGEQY
J: TRBJ1-4; V: TRBV11-3; size: -; CDR3: ASSLDGITNEKLF
J: TRBJ2-7; V: TRBV3-1/TRBV3-2; size: -; CDR3: ASSPTRFYEQY
J: TRBJ1-6; V: TRBV5-1; size: -; CDR3: ASSPQGADSPLH
J: TRBJ2-1; V: TRBV20-1; size: -; CDR3: SASYLARPADEQF
J: TRBJ1-1; V: TRBV7-3; size: -; CDR3: ASSSDNRNTEAF
J: TRBJ1-1; V: TRBV11-3; size: -; CDR3: ASTVEGLQNTEAF
J: TRBJ1-2; V: TRBV12-3/TRBV12-4; size: -; CDR3: ASSSGQGGYT
J: TRBJ1-2; V: TRBV6-6; size: -; CDR3: ASSYSLSASYGYT
J: TRBJ2-7; V: TRBV6-5; size: -; CDR3: ASSYGTGNYEQY
J: TRBJ2-2; V: TRBV2; size: -; CDR3: ASSEVDQNTGELF
J: TRBJ1-2; V: TRBV12-3/TRBV12-4; size: once; CDR3: ASRASGDGYT
J: TRBJ2-2; V: TRBV19; size: few; CDR3: ASSQTGNRGGELF
J: TRBJ1-3; V: TRBV6-5; size: -; CDR3: ASSYSAGVNTIY
J: TRBJ1-5; V: TRBV7-2; size: -; CDR3: ASSLGLADQPQH
J: TRBJ2-7; V: TRBV5-1; size: -; CDR3: ASSPAGAYEQY
J: TRBJ1-1; V: TRBV12-3/TRBV12-4; size: once; CDR3: ASRPLGNTEAF
J: TRBJ1-2; V: TRBV4-3; size: -; CDR3: ASGTGRQGYT
J: TRBJ1-3; V: TRBV6-6; size: -; CDR3: ASRQGNTIY
J: TRBJ2-1; V: TRBV9; size: -; CDR3: ASSPRLAVSSYNEQF
J: TRBJ2-5; V: TRBV29-1; size: -; CDR3: SVAVQGGTQY
J: TRBJ2-3; V: TRBV19; size: -; CDR3: ASSIRLAGEVGSDTQY
J: TRBJ2-2; V: TRBV7-9; size: once; CDR3: ASRAGTGDTGELF
J: TRBJ1-6; V: TRBV19; size: -; CDR3: ASSNGQGYRSLYNSPLH